This T cell receptor beta chain was sequenced in a study of neoadjuvant anti-PD-1 for oral cavity cancer. Study at large: Patients mostly received three to four biweekly nivolumab doses at 3 mg/kg before surgery.

J gave up 0 bases and V 6 bases, and 4 bases lay outside the gene matches. The germline V gene has CDR1 MNHEY and CDR2 SVGAGI. CDR3 length: 15 residues. Findings and caveats of the study: Treg/Th17 ratio rose with pretreatment blood and fell with post-treatment tumor TCRbeta clonality. TCR analyses covered only a few patients per response group. Post-nivolumab, blood T cell clonality was significantly elevated in non-responders.

TCRdb keeps only in-frame clones here, not all; method: immunoSEQ multiplex PCR. The profile covers more than 10,000 clones, with about three fifths appearing a single time and around 2% taken by the ten largest. A remark on this clone: Its cognate antigen is unknown.

This specimen consisted of PBMCs, obtained before nivolumab (anti-PD-1) treatment. V gene TRBV6-5 combines with J gene TRBJ2-1; TRBD1 matches 8 bases. This sequence originates from a person between 40 and 79 years old with oral cavity squamous cell carcinoma. The CDR3 spells CASRLTGGSYNEQFF. In nucleotides, the CDR3 is TGTGCCAGCAGACTCACAGGGGGCTCCTACAATGAGCAGTTCTTC.